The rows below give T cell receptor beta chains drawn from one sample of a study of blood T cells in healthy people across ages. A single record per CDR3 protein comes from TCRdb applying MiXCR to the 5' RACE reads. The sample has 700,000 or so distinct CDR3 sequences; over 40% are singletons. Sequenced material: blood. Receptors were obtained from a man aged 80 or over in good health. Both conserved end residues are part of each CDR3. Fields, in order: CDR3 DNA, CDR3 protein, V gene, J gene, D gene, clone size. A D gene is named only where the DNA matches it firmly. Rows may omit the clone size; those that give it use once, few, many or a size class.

TGCAGCGCAGCGGCGAGCTCCTACAATGAGCAGTTCTTC	CSAAASSYNEQFF	TRBV29-1	TRBJ2-1	NA	many
TGTGCCACCAGTCCTCTCGACAGGGCGGGCAATCAGCCCCAGCATTTT	CATSPLDRAGNQPQHF	TRBV15	TRBJ1-5	TRBD1	NA
TGCAGCGTTGCACCACAGGGGGGCTATGGCTACACCTTC	CSVAPQGGYGYTF	TRBV29-1	TRBJ1-2	TRBD1	many
TGCAGTGTTAGACTAGTTGGGAATGAGCAGTACTTC	CSVRLVGNEQYF	TRBV20-1	TRBJ2-5	NA	once
TGTGCCAGCAGTGAAGGTCGGGGTTCAGACATTCAGTACTTC	CASSEGRGSDIQYF	TRBV2	TRBJ2-4	NA	NA
TGTGCCACAAGCCGGGACCCCCAAGAGACCCAGTACTTC	CATSRDPQETQYF	TRBV10-3	TRBJ2-5	NA	few
TGTGCCAGCAGCTACAGGTTGTGGACAGATACGCAGTATTTT	CASSYRLWTDTQYF	TRBV27	TRBJ2-3	NA	NA
TGTGCCAGCAGCCCACGGAGGAGCGGGGGGGGAAACATTCAGTACTTC	CASSPRRSGGGNIQYF	TRBV7-9	TRBJ2-4	TRBD2	few
TGTGCCAGCAGACCACCCGGGACAGGGCGTGGCTACACCTTC	CASRPPGTGRGYTF	TRBV7-2	TRBJ1-2	TRBD1	NA
TGTGCCAGCGCGCAGGGGACTTCACCCCTCCACTTT	CASAQGTSPLHF	TRBV7-9	TRBJ1-6	NA	few
TGCAGTGCTAGAGAGGGTACGGGAAGCAATCAGCCCCAGCATTTT	CSAREGTGSNQPQHF	TRBV20-1	TRBJ1-5	NA	NA
TGTGCCAGCAGTTTCAACAGGGGATCAAGTCAGCCCCAGCATTTT	CASSFNRGSSQPQHF	TRBV12-3/TRBV12-4	TRBJ1-5	TRBD1	few
TGTGCCAGCAGCGCATACGGAACCTTAAGGTCTGGGGCCAACGTCCTGACTTTC	CASSAYGTLRSGANVLTF	TRBV7-8	TRBJ2-6	NA	NA
TGCGCCAGCAGGGAGGCAGGGGACACCTACGAGCAGTACTTC	CASREAGDTYEQYF	TRBV10-2	TRBJ2-7	NA	NA
TGTGCCATCAAAACGCGGGAAGAGACCTACAATGAGCAGTTCTTC	CAIKTREETYNEQFF	TRBV10-3	TRBJ2-1	NA	NA
TGCAGCGTGGATCTAGCTAGCCAGCAGTTCTTC	CSVDLASQQFF	TRBV29-1	TRBJ2-1	NA	NA
TGTGCCAGCAGCCCGAGGACCAGCGGGCTGCAGGGGGATGAGCAGTTCTTC	CASSPRTSGLQGDEQFF	TRBV9	TRBJ2-1	NA	NA
TGTGCCAGCAGTGAAAGGGGGACTAGGACAGATACGCAGTATTTT	CASSERGTRTDTQYF	TRBV2	TRBJ2-3	TRBD2	NA
TGTGCCAGCAGCCCCAAGGGGGCAACAGATACGCAGTATTTT	CASSPKGATDTQYF	TRBV7-9	TRBJ2-3	TRBD1	few
TGTGCCAGCAGCCAAGATCGATCCCTAGCGGGAGTATCCGAGCAGTACTTC	CASSQDRSLAGVSEQYF	TRBV14	TRBJ2-7	TRBD2	many
TGTGCCAGCAGCCAAGGGGCAGCGGGAGTCGGGCCAGATACGCAGTATTTT	CASSQGAAGVGPDTQYF	TRBV3-1	TRBJ2-3	TRBD2	NA